The text below deals with one T cell receptor (beta chain). Unmatched junction bases numbered 7, after V lost 10 bases and J lost 4 bases. CDR3 size: 13 residues. CDR1 and CDR2 from the germline V gene are MGHDK and SYGVNS. The data were obtained in a study of human T cells and chemical hapten exposure. Study-wide context: Scalp application of diphenylcyclopropenone was performed weekly in patients across the entire approximately 25-week study. Patch tests of 0.01% DPC on the upper back were read at 6 days.

Time point meaning: patch test 1, 2 weeks after DPC sensitization. The treatment: therapeutic diphenylcyclopropenone sensitization with weekly scalp DPC. TCRdb reanalysed the RACE reads using MiXCR and keeps one entry per CDR3 protein. The table includes some 380,000 distinct CDR3 sequences, approximately 4.4% detected once. The sample consisted of whole blood, taken in connection with sensitization to the hapten diphenylcyclopropenone (DPC). J is TRBJ2-1 and V is TRBV25-1, with 7 bases identical to TRBD2. This receptor was obtained from a woman in her forties or fifties with alopecia areata. Some clones in this sample may be carry-over from other donors' samples. The DNA of the CDR3 is TGTGCCACCAGCGGGACTTCTTACAATGAGCAGTTCTTC. This codes for CATSGTSYNEQFF. The whole variable domain, filled in from reference TRBV25-1 and TRBJ2-1, reads EADIYQTPRYLVIGTGKKITLECSQTMGHDKMYWYQQDPGMELHLIHYSYGVNSTEKGDLSSESTVSRIRTEHFPLTLESARPSHTSQYLCATSGTSYNEQFFGPGTRLTVL.